This T cell receptor beta chain was sequenced during a study of technical replicates of blood from several donors. V was trimmed by 5 bases and J by 8 bases, leaving 22 bases between them. The CDR3 runs 15 residues. Germline V gene data show CDR1 as SGDLS and CDR2 as YYNGEE. Only in-frame clones appear in the TCRdb table, and some are missing; sequencing was by immunoSEQ multiplex PCR. This table has 50,000 to 70,000 clones, roughly 95% appearing once. The receptor was isolated from a human donor in good health. Some clones in this sample may be carry-over from other donors' samples. Sequences were obtained from PBMCs. The chain has TRBV9 and TRBJ1-2, with D possibly matching TRBD1 (6 bases). CDR3 nucleotide sequence: TGTGCCAGCAGTGGGGTGGGGGGGCCCGGGGAGGGCTACACCTTC. Residues: CASSGVGGPGEGYTF.